This T cell receptor beta chain was retrieved from a study of T cells in Graves' hyperthyroidism and ophthalmopathy. For the study at large: Peripheral blood was obtained at initial diagnosis, preceding any treatment.

Germline-derived CDR1 and CDR2 are MGHRA and YSYEKL. The CDR3 runs 11 residues. The V gene lost 0 bases and the J gene lost 9 bases, with 6 bases spanning the gap. Regions amplified from RNA transcripts were the TCR beta CDR3 regions. RT-PCR in the first round (using the HTBI primer set) targeted the TCR CDR3. TCRdb re-called the multiplex PCR reads through MiXCR, storing one row per CDR3 protein. The data hold roughly 800,000 distinct CDR3 sequences, with 38% observed a single time. Study findings and constraints: Before onset, ophthalmopathy was predicted by the model a median roughly 6.4 months earlier.

The table lists this clonotype with many counts. Its antigen is still unknown. PBMCs were sourced from approximately 9 ml fresh peripheral blood. The clonotype comes from a man between 18 and 35 years old with Graves' hyperthyroidism. Sequenced input: blood. V and J are TRBV4-1 and TRBJ2-7; D unclear. The CDR3 loop is CASSQDRRQYF. The CDR3 DNA is TGCGCCAGCAGCCAAGATCGACGGCAGTACTTC.